Described below is a single T cell receptor (beta chain) sequence and its context. The Seattle patients joined while their infection was active and were tracked longitudinally afterward. The sample belongs to a study of blood T cell repertoires in COVID-19. Study background: PBMCs, B-cell-depleted T cells, or T cells were the source of the cDNA or gDNA that made up the material.

In the authors' workflow: Amplification of reference gene primers was used by the study to estimate nucleated cell counts. TCRdb's table, derived via immunoSEQ multiplex PCR, lists solely in-frame clones and lacks some. V and J calls and clone size are copied from that table; D and trimming were computed from the DNA. Of around 340,000 clones in the sample, around 88% were seen once. V was trimmed by 4 bases and J by 0 bases, leaving 16 bases between them. Germline V gene lookup returns CDR1 LGHDT and CDR2 YNNKEL (reference sequence). CDR3 length: 16 amino acids. Sequencing was carried out using peripheral blood. The chain recombines TRBV3-1 (or the pseudogene TRBV3-2) with TRBJ2-7, with TRBD1 as a possible D gene (5 bases). This sequence was found in a woman aged 60-70 years with COVID-19, enrolled during active disease. The CDR3 DNA sequence: TGTGCCAGCAGCCTTGGACACTTAATACTCTCCTACGAGCAGTACTTC. Translated, it gives CASSLGHLILSYEQYF.